The clone carrying this T cell receptor (beta chain) was seen just once. Its target is unknown. The data belong to a study of graft-versus-host responses after intestinal transplantation. TCRdb keeps only in-frame clones here, not all; method: immunoSEQ multiplex PCR. The repertoire holds some 140,000 clones, with nearly 95% as singletons. Study results and caveats: Across patients carrying graft-donor T cell macrochimerism, allografts held high graft-versus-host to host-versus-graft clonal ratios.

Trimming left V 5 bases short and J 5 bases short, with 6 bases between. The CDR3 sequence is 11 residues long. Looked up from germline, CDR1 is SGHAT and CDR2 is FQNNGV. The chain links TRBV11-2 to TRBJ2-5, with D hard to call. The sequence was obtained from a human donor who received an intestinal transplant. Material: unstimulated CD4+ T cells sorted from spleen or lymph node cells, obtained before intestinal transplant. CDR3 nucleotide sequence: TGTGCCAGCAGCACTGGGGAGACCCAGTACTTC. Encoded protein: CASSTGETQYF.